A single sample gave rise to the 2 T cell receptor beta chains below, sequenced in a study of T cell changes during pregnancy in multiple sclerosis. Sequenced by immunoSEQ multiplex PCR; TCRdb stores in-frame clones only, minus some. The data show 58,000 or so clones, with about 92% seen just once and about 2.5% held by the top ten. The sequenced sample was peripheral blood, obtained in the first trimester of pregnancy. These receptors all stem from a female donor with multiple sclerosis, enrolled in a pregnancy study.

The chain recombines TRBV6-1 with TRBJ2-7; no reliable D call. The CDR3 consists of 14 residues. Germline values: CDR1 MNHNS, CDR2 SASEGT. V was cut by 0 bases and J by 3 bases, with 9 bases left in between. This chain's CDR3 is CASSEAPVFYEQYF. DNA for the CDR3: TGTGCCAGCAGTGAAGCGCCAGTCTTCTACGAGCAGTACTTC.

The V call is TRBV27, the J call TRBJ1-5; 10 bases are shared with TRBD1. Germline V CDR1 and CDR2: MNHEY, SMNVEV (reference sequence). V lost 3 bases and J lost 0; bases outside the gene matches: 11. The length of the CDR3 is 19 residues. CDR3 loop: CASSLGPGQGTHSNQPQHF. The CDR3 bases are TGTGCCAGCAGTTTGGGCCCGGGACAGGGGACCCATAGCAATCAGCCCCAGCATTTT.